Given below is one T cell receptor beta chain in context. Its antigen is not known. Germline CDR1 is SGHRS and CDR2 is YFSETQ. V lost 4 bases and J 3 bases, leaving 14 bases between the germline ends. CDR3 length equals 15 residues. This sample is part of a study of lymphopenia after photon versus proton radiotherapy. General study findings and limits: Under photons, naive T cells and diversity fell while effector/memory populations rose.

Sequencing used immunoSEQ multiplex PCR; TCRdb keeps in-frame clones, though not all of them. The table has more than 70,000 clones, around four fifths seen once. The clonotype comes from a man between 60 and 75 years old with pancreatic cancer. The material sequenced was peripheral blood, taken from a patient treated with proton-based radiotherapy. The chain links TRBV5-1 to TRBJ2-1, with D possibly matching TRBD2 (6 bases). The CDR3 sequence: CASSAPGLHYNEQFF. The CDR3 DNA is TGCGCCAGCAGCGCGCCGGGACTCCACTACAATGAGCAGTTCTTC.